These 3 T cell receptor beta chains came from one sample sequenced in a study of Ad26.COV2.S vaccination and SARS-CoV-2 variants. Sample treatment: around 19 received Ad26.COV2.S at low or high dose, single or two shots; about five received placebo; per-sample allocation not given. Day 63 after the first injection of vaccine or placebo was the sampling time. Data came from immunoSEQ multiplex PCR; TCRdb stores just in-frame clones and leaves some out. The sample consists of about 420,000 clones, roughly 90% of them appearing once. Sequenced here: peripheral blood, sampled in a trial of Ad26.COV2.S vaccine versus placebo. Receptor source: a person between 18 and 65 years old who received the Ad26.COV2.S COVID-19 vaccine or a placebo.

V usage is TRBV19 and J usage is TRBJ2-1; D ambiguous. Trimming pared 1 base from V and 15 bases from J, leaving 10 bases between. The CDR3 runs 11 residues. Germline lookup yields CDR1 LNHDA and CDR2 SQIVND (reference sequence). The CDR3 protein is CASSIGVLWFF. The CDR3 DNA reads as TGTGCCAGTAGTATAGGGGTACTTTGGTTCTTC.

The chain carries TRBV30 and TRBJ2-2; D ambiguous. The CDR3 has 13 residues. Germline lookup yields CDR1 GTSNPN and CDR2 SVGIG (reference sequence). The ends were cut back, 1 base at V and 5 bases at J, with 8 bases in the middle. DNA for the CDR3: TGTGCCTGGAGTGCGAGGTTAACCGGGGAGCTGTTTTTT. Its protein is CAWSARLTGELFF.

The chain joins TRBV4-1 to TRBJ2-3; no definite D call. Trimming pared 3 bases from V and 2 bases from J, leaving 6 bases between. The CDR3 has 13 amino acids. Germline V gene lookup returns CDR1 MGHRA and CDR2 YSYEKL. CDR3 DNA sequence: TGCGCCAGCAGCCAGGCATACACAGATACGCAGTATTTT. Amino acids: CASSQAYTDTQYF.